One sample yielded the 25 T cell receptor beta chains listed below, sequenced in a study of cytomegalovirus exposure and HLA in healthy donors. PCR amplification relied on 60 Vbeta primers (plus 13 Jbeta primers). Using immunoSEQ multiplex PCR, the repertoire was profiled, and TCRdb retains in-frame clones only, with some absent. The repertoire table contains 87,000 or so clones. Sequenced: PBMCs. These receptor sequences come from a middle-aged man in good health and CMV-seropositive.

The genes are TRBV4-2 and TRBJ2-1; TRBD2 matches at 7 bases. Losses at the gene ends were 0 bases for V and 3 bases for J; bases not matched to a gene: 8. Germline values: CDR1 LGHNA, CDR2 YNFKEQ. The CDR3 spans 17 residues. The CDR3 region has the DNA TGTGCCAGCAGCCAAGATCGTTGGGCTAGCGGCTACAATGAGCAGTTCTTC. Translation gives CASSQDRWASGYNEQFF.

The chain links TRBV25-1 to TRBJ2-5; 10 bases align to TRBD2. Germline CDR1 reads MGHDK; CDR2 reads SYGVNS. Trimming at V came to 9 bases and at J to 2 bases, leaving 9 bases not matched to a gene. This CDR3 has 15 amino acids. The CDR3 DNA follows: TGTGCCAGTAAATTAGCGGGAGGTAGTCAAGAGACCCAGTACTTC. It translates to CASKLAGGSQETQYF.

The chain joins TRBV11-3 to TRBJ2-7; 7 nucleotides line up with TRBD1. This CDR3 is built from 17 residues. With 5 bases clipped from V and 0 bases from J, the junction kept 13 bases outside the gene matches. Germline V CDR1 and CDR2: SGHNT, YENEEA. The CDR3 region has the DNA TGTGCCAGCAGCCCTTCCCGACAGGGCAAGATCTCCTACGAGCAGTACTTC. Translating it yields CASSPSRQGKISYEQYF.

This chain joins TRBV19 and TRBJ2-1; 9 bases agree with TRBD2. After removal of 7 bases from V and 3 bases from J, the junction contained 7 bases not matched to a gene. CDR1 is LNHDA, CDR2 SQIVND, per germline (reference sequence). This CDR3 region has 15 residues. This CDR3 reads CASTPGTSRYNEQFF. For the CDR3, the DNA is TGTGCCAGTACCCCCGGGACTAGCCGCTACAATGAGCAGTTCTTC.

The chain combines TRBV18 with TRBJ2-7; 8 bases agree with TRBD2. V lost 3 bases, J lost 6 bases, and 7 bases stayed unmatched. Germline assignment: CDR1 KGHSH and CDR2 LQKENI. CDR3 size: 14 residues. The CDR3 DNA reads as TGTGCCAGCTCACCTACTAGCGGCTATACCGAGCAGTACTTC. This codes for CASSPTSGYTEQYF.

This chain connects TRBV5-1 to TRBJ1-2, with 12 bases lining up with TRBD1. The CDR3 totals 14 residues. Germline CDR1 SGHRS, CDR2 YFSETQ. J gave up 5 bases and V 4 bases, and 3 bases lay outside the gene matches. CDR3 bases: TGCGCCAGCAGCCCGGGACAGGGGGCGTATGGCTACACCTTC. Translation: CASSPGQGAYGYTF.

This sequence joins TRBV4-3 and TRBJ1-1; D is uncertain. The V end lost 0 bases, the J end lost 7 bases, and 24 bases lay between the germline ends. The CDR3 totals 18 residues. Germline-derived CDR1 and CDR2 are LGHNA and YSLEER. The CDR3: CASSQDPPGAYASYEAFF. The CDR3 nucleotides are TGCGCCAGCAGCCAAGATCCTCCGGGAGCGTACGCAAGCTATGAAGCTTTCTTT.

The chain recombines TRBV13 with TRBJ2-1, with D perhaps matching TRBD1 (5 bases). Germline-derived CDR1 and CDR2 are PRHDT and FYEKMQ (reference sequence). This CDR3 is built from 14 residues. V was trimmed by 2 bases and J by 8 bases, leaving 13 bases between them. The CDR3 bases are TGTGCCAGCAGCTTATTGGGCAGGGTGGATGAGCAGTTCTTC. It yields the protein CASSLLGRVDEQFF.

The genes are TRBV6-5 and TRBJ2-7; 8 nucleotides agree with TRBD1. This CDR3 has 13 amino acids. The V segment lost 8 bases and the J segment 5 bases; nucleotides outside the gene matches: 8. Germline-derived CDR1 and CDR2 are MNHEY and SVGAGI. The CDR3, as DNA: TGTGCCAGCCGGGACAGGTCCACCCACGAGCAGTACTTC. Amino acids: CASRDRSTHEQYF.

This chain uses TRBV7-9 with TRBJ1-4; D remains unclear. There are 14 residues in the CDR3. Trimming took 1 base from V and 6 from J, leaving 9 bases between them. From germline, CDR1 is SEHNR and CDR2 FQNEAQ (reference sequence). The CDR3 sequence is CASSLDWSDEKLFF. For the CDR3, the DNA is TGTGCCAGCAGCTTAGACTGGAGCGATGAAAAACTGTTTTTT.

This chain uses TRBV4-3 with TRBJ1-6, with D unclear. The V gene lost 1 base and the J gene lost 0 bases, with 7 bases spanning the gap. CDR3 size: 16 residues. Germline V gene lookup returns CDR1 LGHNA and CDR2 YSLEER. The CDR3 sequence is CASSQVRSSYNSPLHF. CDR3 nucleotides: TGCGCCAGCAGCCAAGTTAGGAGCTCCTATAATTCACCCCTCCACTTT.

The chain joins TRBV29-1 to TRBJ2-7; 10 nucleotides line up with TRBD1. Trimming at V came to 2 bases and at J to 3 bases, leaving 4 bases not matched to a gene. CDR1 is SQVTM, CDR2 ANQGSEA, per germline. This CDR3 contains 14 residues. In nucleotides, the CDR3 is TGCAGCGTTGAAACGGGACAGGGGCGCTACGAGCAGTACTTC. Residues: CSVETGQGRYEQYF.

CDR3 nucleotide sequence: TGCGCCAGCAGCCAGGGGACAGGACCTTTATACACCATATATTTT. Protein product: CASSQGTGPLYTIYF. The rearrangement joins TRBV5-1 to TRBJ1-3; the match to TRBD1 covers 8 bases. Trimming took 4 bases from V and 8 from J; bases not matched to a gene: 11. The CDR3 runs 15 residues. The germline V gene encodes CDR1 SGHRS and CDR2 YFSETQ.

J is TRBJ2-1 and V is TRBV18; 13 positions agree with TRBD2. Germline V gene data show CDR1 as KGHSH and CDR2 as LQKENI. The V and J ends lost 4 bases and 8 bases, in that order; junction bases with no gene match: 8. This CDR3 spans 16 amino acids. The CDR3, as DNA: TGTGCCAGCTCACTCCGGACTAGCGGGAGTTTTGATGAGCAGTTCTTC. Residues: CASSLRTSGSFDEQFF.

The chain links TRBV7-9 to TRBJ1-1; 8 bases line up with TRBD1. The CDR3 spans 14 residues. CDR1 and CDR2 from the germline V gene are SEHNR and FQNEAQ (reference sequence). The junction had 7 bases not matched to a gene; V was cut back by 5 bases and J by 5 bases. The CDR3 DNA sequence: TGTGCCAGCAGCCAGACAGGGGTGATAACTGAAGCTTTCTTT. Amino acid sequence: CASSQTGVITEAFF.

The CDR3 is CASSLDGSNYGYTF. DNA for the CDR3: TGTGCCAGCAGCTTGGATGGCAGTAACTATGGCTACACCTTC. This rearrangement joins TRBV5-4 to TRBJ1-2; D call uncertain. Between the trimmed V and J ends, which lost 0 bases and 1 base, there was a span of 7 bases. This CDR3 is built from 14 residues. The V gene's germline CDR1 is SGHNT and CDR2 YYREEE (reference sequence).

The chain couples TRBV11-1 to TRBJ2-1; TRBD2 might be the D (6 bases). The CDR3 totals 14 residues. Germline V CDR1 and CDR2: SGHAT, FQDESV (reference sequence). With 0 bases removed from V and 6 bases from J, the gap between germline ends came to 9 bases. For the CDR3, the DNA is TGTGCCAGCAGCTTAGCGCTGGGGGGCAATGAGCAGTTCTTC. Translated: CASSLALGGNEQFF.

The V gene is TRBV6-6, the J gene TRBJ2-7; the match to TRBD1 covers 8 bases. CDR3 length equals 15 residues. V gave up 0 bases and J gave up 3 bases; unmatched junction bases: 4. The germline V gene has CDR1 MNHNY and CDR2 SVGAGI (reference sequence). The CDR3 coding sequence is TGTGCCAGCAGTTACTCGGATACAGGGGGCTACGAGCAGTACTTC. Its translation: CASSYSDTGGYEQYF.

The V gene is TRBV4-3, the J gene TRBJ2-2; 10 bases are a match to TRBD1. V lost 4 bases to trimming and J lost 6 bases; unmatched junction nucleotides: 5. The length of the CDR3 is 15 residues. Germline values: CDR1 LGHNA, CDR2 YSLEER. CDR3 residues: CASSRPGTGAGELFF. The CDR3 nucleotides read TGCGCCAGCAGCCGTCCCGGGACAGGGGCCGGGGAGCTGTTTTTT.

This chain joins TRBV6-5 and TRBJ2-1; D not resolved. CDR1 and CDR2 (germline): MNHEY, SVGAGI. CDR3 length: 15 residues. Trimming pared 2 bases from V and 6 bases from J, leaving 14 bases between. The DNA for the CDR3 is TGTGCCAGCAGTTACGGCGGCAGAAGTGTCAATGAGCAGTTCTTC. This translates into CASSYGGRSVNEQFF.

Here the CDR3 DNA reads TGTGCCAGCAGCTCTAGCGGGAGTTTAAGTAGCGAGCAGTACTTC. It encodes CASSSSGSLSSEQYF. The chain combines TRBV7-2 with TRBJ2-7; 10 nucleotides agree with TRBD2. The trim removed 4 bases at V and 6 bases at J, leaving 9 bases unmatched. The CDR3 length is 15 residues. The germline V gene has CDR1 SGHTA and CDR2 FQGNSA. Full variable domain (outside the CDR3, taken from reference TRBV7-2 and TRBJ2-7): GAGVSQSPSNKVTEKGKDVELRCDPISGHTALYWYRQSLGQGLEFLIYFQGNSAPDKSGLPSDRFSAERTGGSVSTLTIQRTQQEDSAVYLCASSSSGSLSSEQYFGPGTRLTVT.

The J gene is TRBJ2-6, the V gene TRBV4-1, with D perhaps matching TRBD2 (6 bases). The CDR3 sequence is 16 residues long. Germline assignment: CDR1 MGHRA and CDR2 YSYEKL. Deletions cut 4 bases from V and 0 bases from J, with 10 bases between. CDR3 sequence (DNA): TGCGCCAGCAGCCCGGGACTGATCTCTGGGGCCAACGTCCTGACTTTC. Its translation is CASSPGLISGANVLTF.

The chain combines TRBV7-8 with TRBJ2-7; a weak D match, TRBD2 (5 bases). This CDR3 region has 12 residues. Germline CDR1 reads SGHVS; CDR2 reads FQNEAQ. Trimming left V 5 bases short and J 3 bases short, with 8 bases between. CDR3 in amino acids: CASSADFYEQYF. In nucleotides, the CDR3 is TGTGCCAGCAGCGCGGACTTCTACGAGCAGTACTTC. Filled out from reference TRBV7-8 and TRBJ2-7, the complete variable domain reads GAGVSQSPRYKVAKRGQDVALRCDPISGHVSLFWYQQALGQGPEFLTYFQNEAQLDKSGLPSDRFFAERPEGSVSTLKIQRTQQEDSAVYLCASSADFYEQYFGPGTRLTVT.

In DNA, the CDR3 is TGTGCCAGCAGTGATCCCCAGGGTTTCGCGACCCAGTACTTC. This encodes CASSDPQGFATQYF. This chain links TRBV25-1 with TRBJ2-5; D is possibly TRBD1 (5 bases). There are 14 residues in the CDR3. Germline CDR1 reads MGHDK; CDR2 reads SYGVNS. V was pared by 3 bases and J by 7 bases, with 15 bases between.

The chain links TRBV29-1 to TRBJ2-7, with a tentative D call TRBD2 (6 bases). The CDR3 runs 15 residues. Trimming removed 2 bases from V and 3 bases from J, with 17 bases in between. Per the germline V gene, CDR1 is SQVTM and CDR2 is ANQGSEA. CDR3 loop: CSVEPWSGPGYEQYF. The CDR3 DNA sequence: TGCAGCGTTGAACCCTGGAGCGGGCCTGGCTACGAGCAGTACTTC.